One and the same sample provided the 8 T cell receptor beta chains below, sequenced in a study of blood T cell repertoires in COVID-19. Libraries were prepared by immunoSEQ multiplex PCR; TCRdb keeps only in-frame clonotypes and omits some of them. The table shows about 210,000 clones, with around four fifths occurring only once. The sample comprised peripheral blood. These TCRs come from a woman between 45 and 65 years old with active or convalescent COVID-19.

Remarks on this clone: Other DNA sequences in the same sample also yield this CDR3. The rearrangement joins TRBV18 to TRBJ1-2; D possibly corresponds to TRBD1 (5 bases). Germline V gene sequence: CDR1 KGHSH, CDR2 LQKENI. The V gene lost 3 bases and the J gene lost 1 base, with 9 bases spanning the gap. The CDR3 totals 14 residues. The CDR3 DNA sequence: TGTGCCAGCTCACCGGGGGGACTTAACTATGGCTACACCTTC. Amino acids: CASSPGGLNYGYTF. The entire variable domain, with the rest obtained from reference TRBV18 and TRBJ1-2, is as follows: NAGVMQNPRHLVRRRGQEARLRCSPMKGHSHVYWYRQLPEEGLKFMVYLQKENIIDESGMPKERFSAEFPKEGPSILRIQQVVRGDSAAYFCASSPGGLNYGYTFGSGTRLTVV.

The chain is built from TRBV5-5 and TRBJ2-1, with D tentatively TRBD2 (5 bases). The germline V and J ends were trimmed by 0 bases and 2 bases, with 9 bases remaining between them. The CDR3 contains 15 residues. Germline-derived CDR1 and CDR2 are SGHKS and YYEKEE (reference sequence). CDR3 DNA sequence: TGTGCCAGCAGCTTGGGGGAGAACGCCTACAATGAGCAGTTCTTC. Its protein is CASSLGENAYNEQFF.

This clone was detected a few times. V is TRBV6-1 and J is TRBJ2-7; a possible D gene is TRBD2 (6 bases). The CDR3 is made up of 15 amino acids. CDR1 and CDR2 from the germline V gene are MNHNS and SASEGT. Trimming shortened V by 1 base and J by 5 bases, and 15 bases separated the two germline ends. Here the CDR3 reads CASSEGRAWHHEQYF. DNA of the CDR3: TGTGCCAGCAGTGAAGGGAGGGCCTGGCACCACGAGCAGTACTTC.

A few counts support this clone. The chain is built from TRBV5-1 and TRBJ1-4; TRBD1 aligns across 8 bases. With 4 bases clipped from V and 7 bases from J, the junction kept 6 bases outside the gene matches. CDR1 and CDR2 from the germline V gene are SGHRS and YFSETQ. This CDR3 spans 14 amino acids. CDR3: CASSKQGAGEKLFF. CDR3 nucleotide sequence: TGCGCCAGCAGCAAGCAGGGGGCAGGTGAAAAACTGTTTTTT. Combining the CDR3 with reference TRBV5-1 and TRBJ1-4 gives the whole variable domain KAGVTQTPRYLIKTRGQQVTLSCSPISGHRSVSWYQQTPGQGLQFLFEYFSETQRNKGNFPGRFSGRQFSNSRSEMNVSTLELGDSALYLCASSKQGAGEKLFFGSGTQLSVL.

The genes are TRBV5-5 and TRBJ2-1; 10 bases line up with TRBD2. The germline V gene encodes CDR1 SGHKS and CDR2 YYEKEE (reference sequence). The CDR3 is 17 residues long. V was pared by 0 bases and J by 2 bases, with 5 bases of the junction left unmatched. In DNA, the CDR3 is TGTGCCAGCAGCTTGGTGGTAGCGGGAGGCACCTACAATGAGCAGTTCTTC. This sequence encodes CASSLVVAGGTYNEQFF.

The V gene is TRBV5-1, the J gene TRBJ1-1; a weak D match, TRBD1 (6 bases). Germline values: CDR1 SGHRS, CDR2 YFSETQ. The CDR3 consists of 12 residues. The V gene lost 3 bases and the J gene lost 12 bases, with 15 bases spanning the gap. CDR3 sequence reads: CASSSGGGQTFF. In DNA form, the CDR3 reads TGCGCCAGCAGCTCCGGCGGGGGGCAGACTTTCTTT.

The V gene is TRBV3-1 (or the pseudogene TRBV3-2), the J gene TRBJ2-2; a possible D gene is TRBD2 (6 bases). Germline CDR1 LGHDT, CDR2 YNNKEL (reference sequence). CDR3 length: 16 residues. V lost 4 bases and J lost 7, with 19 bases in between. The CDR3 here is CASSPGTSESGGELFF. The CDR3, as DNA: TGTGCCAGCAGCCCCGGGACTTCTGAAAGTGGCGGGGAGCTGTTTTTT.

In DNA, the CDR3 is TGTGCCAGCAGTTGGACAGGGGGCAGCTACACCTTC. The encoded protein is CASSWTGGSYTF. The rearrangement uses TRBV28 and TRBJ1-2, with 11 bases fitting TRBD1. The CDR3 spans 12 residues. Unmatched junction bases numbered 1, after V lost 4 bases and J lost 9 bases. The germline V gene encodes CDR1 MDHEN and CDR2 SYDVKM.